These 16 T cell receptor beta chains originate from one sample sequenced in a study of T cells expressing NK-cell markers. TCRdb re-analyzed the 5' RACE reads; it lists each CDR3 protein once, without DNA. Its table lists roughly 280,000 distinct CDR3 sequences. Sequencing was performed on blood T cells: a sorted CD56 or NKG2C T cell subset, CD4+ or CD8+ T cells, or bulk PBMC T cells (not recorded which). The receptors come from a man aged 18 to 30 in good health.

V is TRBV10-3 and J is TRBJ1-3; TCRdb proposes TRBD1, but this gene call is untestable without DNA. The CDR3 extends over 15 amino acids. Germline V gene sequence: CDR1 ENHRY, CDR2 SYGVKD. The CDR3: CAIGGTEHSGNTIYF.

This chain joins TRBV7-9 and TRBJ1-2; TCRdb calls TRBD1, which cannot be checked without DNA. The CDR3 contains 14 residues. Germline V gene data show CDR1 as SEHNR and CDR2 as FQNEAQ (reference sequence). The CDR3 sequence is CASSLDPGYYGYTF.

This CDR3 reads CSVSLGTGGTYGYTF. V usage is TRBV29-1 and J usage is TRBJ1-2; the TCRdb call, TRBD1, lacks DNA for checking. Germline loops: CDR1 SQVTM, CDR2 ANQGSEA. This CDR3 region has 15 residues.

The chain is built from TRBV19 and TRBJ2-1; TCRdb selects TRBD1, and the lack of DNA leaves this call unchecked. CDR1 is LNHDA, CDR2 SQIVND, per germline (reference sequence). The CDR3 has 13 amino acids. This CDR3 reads CASSMRTGDEQFF.

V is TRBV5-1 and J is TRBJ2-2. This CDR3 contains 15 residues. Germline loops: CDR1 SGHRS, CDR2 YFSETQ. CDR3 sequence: CASSESTATTGELFF.

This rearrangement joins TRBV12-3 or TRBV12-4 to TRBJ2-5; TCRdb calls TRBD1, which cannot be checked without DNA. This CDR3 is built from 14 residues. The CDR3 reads CASSLPVQGGAQYF.

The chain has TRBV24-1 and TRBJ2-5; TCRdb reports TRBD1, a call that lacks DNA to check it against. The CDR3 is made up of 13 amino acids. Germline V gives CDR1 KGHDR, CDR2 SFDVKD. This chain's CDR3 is CATRGRAQETQYF.

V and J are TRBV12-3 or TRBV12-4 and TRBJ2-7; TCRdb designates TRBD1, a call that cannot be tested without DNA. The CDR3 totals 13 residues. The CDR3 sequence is CASLGQGTYEQYF.

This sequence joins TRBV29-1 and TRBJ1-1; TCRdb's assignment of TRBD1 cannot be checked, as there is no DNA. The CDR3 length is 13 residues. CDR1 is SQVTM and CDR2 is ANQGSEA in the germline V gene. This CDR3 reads CSVRTGFDTEAFF.

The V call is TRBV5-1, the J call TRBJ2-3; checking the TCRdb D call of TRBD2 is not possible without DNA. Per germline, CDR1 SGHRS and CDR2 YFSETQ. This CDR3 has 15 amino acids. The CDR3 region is CASSRAGVSTDTQYF.

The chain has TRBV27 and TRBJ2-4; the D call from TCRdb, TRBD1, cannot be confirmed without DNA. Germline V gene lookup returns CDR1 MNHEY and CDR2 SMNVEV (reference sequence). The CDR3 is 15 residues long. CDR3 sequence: CASSSPGDHKNIQYF.

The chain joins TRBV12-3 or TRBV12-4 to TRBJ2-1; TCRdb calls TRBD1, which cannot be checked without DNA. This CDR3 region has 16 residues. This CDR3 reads CASSLISGQVYNEQFF.

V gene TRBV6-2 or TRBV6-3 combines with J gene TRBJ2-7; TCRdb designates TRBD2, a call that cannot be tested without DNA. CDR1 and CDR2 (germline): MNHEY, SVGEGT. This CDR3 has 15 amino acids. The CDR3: CASSYRSGGTYEQYF.

This CDR3 is CATSDLGRLGTDTQYF. The chain combines TRBV24-1 with TRBJ2-3. Germline V gene data show CDR1 as KGHDR and CDR2 as SFDVKD. The CDR3 contains 16 residues.

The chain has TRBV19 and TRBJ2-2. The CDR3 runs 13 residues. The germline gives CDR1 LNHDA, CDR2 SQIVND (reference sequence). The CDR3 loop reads CASKRLNTGELFF.

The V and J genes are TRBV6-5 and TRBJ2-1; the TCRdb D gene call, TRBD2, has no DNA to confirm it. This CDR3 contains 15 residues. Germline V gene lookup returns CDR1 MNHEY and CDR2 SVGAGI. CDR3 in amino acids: CASSSTSGRRGEQFF.